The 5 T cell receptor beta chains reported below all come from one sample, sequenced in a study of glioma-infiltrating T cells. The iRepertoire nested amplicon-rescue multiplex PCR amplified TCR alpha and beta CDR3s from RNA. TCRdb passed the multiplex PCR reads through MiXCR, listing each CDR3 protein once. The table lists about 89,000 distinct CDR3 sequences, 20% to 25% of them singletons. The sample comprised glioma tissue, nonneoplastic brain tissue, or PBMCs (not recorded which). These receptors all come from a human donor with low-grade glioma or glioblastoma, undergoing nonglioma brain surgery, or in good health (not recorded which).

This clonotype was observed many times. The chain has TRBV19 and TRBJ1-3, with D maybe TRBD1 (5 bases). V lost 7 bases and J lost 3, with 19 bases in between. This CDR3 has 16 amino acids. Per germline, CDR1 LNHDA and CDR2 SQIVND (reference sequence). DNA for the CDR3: TGTGCCAGTAAACACCGGGACGGCTTTAATGGAAACACCATATATTTT. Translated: CASKHRDGFNGNTIYF.

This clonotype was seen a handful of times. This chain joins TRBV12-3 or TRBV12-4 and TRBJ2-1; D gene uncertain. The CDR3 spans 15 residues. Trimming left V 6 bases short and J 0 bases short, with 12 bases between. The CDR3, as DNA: TGTGCCAGCAGATCGGGCTTTCGCTCCTACAATGAGCAGTTCTTC. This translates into CASRSGFRSYNEQFF.

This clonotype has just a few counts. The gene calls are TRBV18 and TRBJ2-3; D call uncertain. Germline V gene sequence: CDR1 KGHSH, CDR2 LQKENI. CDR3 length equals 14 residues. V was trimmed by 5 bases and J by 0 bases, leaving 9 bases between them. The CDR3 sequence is CASSVVLSTDTQYF. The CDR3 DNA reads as TGTGCCAGCTCAGTTGTCCTGAGCACAGATACGCAGTATTTT.

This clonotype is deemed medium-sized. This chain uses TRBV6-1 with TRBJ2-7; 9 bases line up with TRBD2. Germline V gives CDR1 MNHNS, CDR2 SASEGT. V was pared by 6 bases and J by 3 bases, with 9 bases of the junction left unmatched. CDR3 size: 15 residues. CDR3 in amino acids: CASSLAGTSSYEQYF. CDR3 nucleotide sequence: TGTGCCAGCAGCCTGGCCGGGACTAGCAGCTACGAGCAGTACTTC.

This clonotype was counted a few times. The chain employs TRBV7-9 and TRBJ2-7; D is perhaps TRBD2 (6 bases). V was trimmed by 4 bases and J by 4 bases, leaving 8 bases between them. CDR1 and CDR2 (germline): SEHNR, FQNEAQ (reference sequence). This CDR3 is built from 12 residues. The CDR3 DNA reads TGTGCCAGCAGCTCAGGGAGGTACGAGCAGTACTTC. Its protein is CASSSGRYEQYF.